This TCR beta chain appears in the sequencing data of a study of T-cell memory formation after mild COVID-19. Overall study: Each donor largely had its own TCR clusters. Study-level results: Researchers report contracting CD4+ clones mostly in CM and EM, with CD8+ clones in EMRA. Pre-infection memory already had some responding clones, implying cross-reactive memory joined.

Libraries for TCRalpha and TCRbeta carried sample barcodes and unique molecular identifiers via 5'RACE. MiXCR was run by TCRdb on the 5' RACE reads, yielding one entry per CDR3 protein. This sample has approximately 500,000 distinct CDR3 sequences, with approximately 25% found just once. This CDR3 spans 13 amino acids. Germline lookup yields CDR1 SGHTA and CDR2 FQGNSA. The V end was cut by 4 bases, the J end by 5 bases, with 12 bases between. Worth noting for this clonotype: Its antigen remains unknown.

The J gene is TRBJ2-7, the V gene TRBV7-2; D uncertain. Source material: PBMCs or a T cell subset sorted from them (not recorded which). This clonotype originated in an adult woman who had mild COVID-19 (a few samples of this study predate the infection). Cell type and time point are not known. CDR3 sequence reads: CASSSRTGHEQYF. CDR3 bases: TGTGCCAGCAGCTCGCGGACCGGGCACGAGCAGTACTTC.